Listed here are 8 T cell receptor beta chains from one sample, sequenced in a study of cytomegalovirus exposure and HLA in healthy donors. Vbeta (60) and Jbeta (13) primers were used in the PCR. Sequencing used immunoSEQ multiplex PCR; TCRdb keeps in-frame clones, though not all of them. The sample totals about 130,000 clones. The sample comprised PBMCs. The receptors derive from a man in his forties in good health and CMV-seronegative.

This chain connects TRBV28 to TRBJ2-2; 9 nucleotides align to TRBD1. The V gene's germline CDR1 is MDHEN and CDR2 SYDVKM. CDR3 length: 15 amino acids. Germline trimming cut 3 bases from V and 6 bases from J; bases unmatched to any gene: 5. This CDR3 reads CASSFRDRVAGELFF. DNA of the CDR3: TGTGCCAGCAGTTTCCGGGACAGGGTAGCCGGGGAGCTGTTTTTT.

The genes are TRBV27 and TRBJ2-1; a weak D match, TRBD1 (7 bases). This CDR3 is 14 amino acids long. From germline, CDR1 is MNHEY and CDR2 SMNVEV (reference sequence). V dropped 5 bases and J dropped 4 bases, with 12 bases sitting between them. The CDR3 bases are TGTGCCAGCAGTCCCCAGGGGGGATACAATGAGCAGTTCTTC. It codes for CASSPQGGYNEQFF.

The chain couples TRBV4-3 to TRBJ1-3; no reliable D call. Trimming took off 0 bases at V and 7 bases at J, with 10 bases between the two ends. CDR3 size: 14 residues. Germline CDR1 and CDR2: LGHNA and YSLEER. The CDR3 loop reads CASSQDLGDNTIYF. CDR3 bases: TGCGCCAGCAGCCAAGACTTGGGAGACAACACCATATATTTT.

This rearrangement joins TRBV6-1 to TRBJ1-1, with 7 bases identical to TRBD1. The V and J ends lost 0 bases and 0 bases, in that order; junction bases with no gene match: 10. CDR3 length: 18 amino acids. The V gene's germline CDR1 is MNHNS and CDR2 SASEGT. The CDR3 sequence: CASSEALRTGSMNTEAFF. The CDR3 coding sequence is TGTGCCAGCAGTGAAGCCTTGAGGACAGGTTCAATGAACACTGAAGCTTTCTTT.

V usage is TRBV6-5 and J usage is TRBJ2-7; D unclear. V was shortened by 7 bases and J by 4 bases, with 11 bases between the two germline ends. Looked up from germline, CDR1 is MNHEY and CDR2 is SVGAGI. CDR3 length: 12 amino acids. CDR3 sequence reads: CASKTLTYEQYF. CDR3 in DNA: TGTGCCAGCAAGACGCTGACTTACGAGCAGTACTTC.

This chain uses TRBV5-1 with TRBJ2-1; 12 nucleotides agree with TRBD2. This CDR3 comprises 17 residues. The V gene end was trimmed by 3 bases and the J gene end by 7 bases; junction bases not matched to a gene: 11. Germline V CDR1 and CDR2: SGHRS, YFSETQ. The chain's CDR3 is CASSWGLAGGPTNEQFF. The CDR3 DNA sequence: TGCGCCAGCAGCTGGGGGCTAGCGGGAGGGCCGACTAATGAGCAGTTCTTC.

The chain combines TRBV5-1 with TRBJ2-7, with 14 bases identical to TRBD2. This CDR3 has 17 residues. CDR1 and CDR2 from the germline V gene are SGHRS and YFSETQ. With 0 bases clipped from V and 6 bases from J, the junction kept 8 bases outside the gene matches. Here the CDR3 DNA reads TGCGCCAGCAGCTTGGTCGGGACTAGCGGGAGTAAGGGCGAGCAGTACTTC. It yields the protein CASSLVGTSGSKGEQYF.

As DNA, the CDR3 is TGTGCCAGCAGCTTAGCCCCCGGGGCCTACAATGAGCAGTTCTTC. It codes for CASSLAPGAYNEQFF. This chain uses TRBV11-2 with TRBJ2-1; TRBD2 might be the D (5 bases). Trimming left V 1 base short and J 2 bases short, with 9 bases between. Germline lookup yields CDR1 SGHAT and CDR2 FQNNGV. The CDR3 is made up of 15 amino acids.